This T cell receptor (beta chain) is drawn from a study of graft-versus-host responses after intestinal transplantation. About the research overall: Multivisceral, liver-intestinal, or isolated intestinal transplants were performed in recipients. Anti-thymocyte globulin induction, then tacrolimus and steroids for around 3 years, went to all recipients.

Overall study results and limits: GvH clones appeared in recipient marrow, some first in ileum or blood.

The CDR3 covers 18 residues. CDR1 is SGHVS, CDR2 FNYEAQ, per germline. The data were produced by immunoSEQ multiplex PCR, yet TCRdb's version contains in-frame clones alone and is incomplete. The profile shows tens of thousands of clones, over 70% of them singletons. As regards this clone: The antigen is unknown. A read error may produce the germline difference seen at one junction end.

This sequence originates from a human donor who was the organ donor for an intestinal transplant. Sequences were derived from unstimulated CD4+ T cells sorted from spleen or lymph node cells, sampled before transplant. The chain couples TRBV7-6 to TRBJ1-6, with 7 bases aligning to TRBD1. Here the CDR3 DNA reads TGTGCCAGCAGCTTAGCCCCCGTGACAGGGTCCTCTAATTCACCCCTCCACTTT. It specifies CASSLAPVTGSSNSPLHF.